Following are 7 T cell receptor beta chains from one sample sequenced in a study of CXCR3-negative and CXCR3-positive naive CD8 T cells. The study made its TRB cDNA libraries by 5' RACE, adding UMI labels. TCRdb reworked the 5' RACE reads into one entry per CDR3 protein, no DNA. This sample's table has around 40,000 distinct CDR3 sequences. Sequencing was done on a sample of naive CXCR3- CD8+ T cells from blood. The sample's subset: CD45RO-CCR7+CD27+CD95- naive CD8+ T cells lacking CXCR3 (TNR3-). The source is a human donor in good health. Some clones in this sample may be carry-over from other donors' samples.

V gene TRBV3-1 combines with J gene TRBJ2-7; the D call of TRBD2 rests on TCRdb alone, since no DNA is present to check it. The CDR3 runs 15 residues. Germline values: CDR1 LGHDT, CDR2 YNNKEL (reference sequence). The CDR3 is CASSPLPSGTYEQYF.

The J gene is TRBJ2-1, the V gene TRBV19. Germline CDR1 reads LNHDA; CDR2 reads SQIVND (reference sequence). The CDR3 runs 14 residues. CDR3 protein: CASSMSASYNEQFF.

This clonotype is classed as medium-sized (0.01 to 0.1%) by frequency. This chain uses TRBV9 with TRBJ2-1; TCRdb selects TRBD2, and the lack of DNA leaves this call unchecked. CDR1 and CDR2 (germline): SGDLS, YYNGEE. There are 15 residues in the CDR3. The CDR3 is CASSGSGALNNEQFF.

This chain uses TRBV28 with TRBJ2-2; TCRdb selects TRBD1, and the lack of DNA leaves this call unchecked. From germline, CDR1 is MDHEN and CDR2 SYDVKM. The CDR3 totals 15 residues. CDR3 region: CASSTGQTYTGELFF.

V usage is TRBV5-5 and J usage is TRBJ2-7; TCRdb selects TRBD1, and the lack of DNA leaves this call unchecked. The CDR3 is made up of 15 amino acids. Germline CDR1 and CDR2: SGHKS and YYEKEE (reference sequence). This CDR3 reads CASSFGAGGSYEQYF. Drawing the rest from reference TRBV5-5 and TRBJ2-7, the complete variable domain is DAGVTQSPTHLIKTRGQQVTLRCSPISGHKSVSWYQQVLGQGPQFIFQYYEKEERGRGNFPDRFSARQFPNYSSELNVNALLLGDSALYLCASSFGAGGSYEQYFGPGTRLTVT.

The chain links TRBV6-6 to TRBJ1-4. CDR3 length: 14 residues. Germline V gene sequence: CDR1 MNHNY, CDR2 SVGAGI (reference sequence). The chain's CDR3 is CASRGGRANEKLFF.

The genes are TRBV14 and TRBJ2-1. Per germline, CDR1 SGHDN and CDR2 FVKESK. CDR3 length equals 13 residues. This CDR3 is CASSPVIYNEQFF. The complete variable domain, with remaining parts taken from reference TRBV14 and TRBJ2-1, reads EAGVTQFPSHSVIEKGQTVTLRCDPISGHDNLYWYRRVMGKEIKFLLHFVKESKQDESGMPNNRFLAERTGGTYSTLKVQPAELEDSGVYFCASSPVIYNEQFFGPGTRLTVL.